The clone carrying this T cell receptor (beta chain) has a count of ten or more. As yet, its antigen is unknown. TCRdb re-called the 5' RACE reads with MiXCR, one entry per CDR3 protein. The top ten clones hold about 3% of a sample with about 340,000 distinct CDR3 sequences, around 12% of them seen once. This record comes from a study of T cells after yellow fever vaccination. Whole-study results and caveats: Any FACS-sorted repertoire could hold abundant clonotypes that contaminate it from the bulk population.

Germline V gene sequence: CDR1 MNHEY, CDR2 SVGEGT. This CDR3 contains 15 residues. V lost 2 bases to trimming and J lost 0 bases, with 8 bases between them. The V call is TRBV6-2 or TRBV6-3, the J call TRBJ1-5; D gene ambiguous. The sequencing used CD4+ T cells sorted from PBMCs, collected 15 days after the yellow fever booster vaccination. The sequence was collected from a man younger than 30 who received the YFV17D yellow fever vaccine. The CDR3 nucleotides are TGTGCCAGCAGTTACAGAGGTGGTAGCAATCAGCCCCAGCATTTT. This translates into CASSYRGGSNQPQHF.